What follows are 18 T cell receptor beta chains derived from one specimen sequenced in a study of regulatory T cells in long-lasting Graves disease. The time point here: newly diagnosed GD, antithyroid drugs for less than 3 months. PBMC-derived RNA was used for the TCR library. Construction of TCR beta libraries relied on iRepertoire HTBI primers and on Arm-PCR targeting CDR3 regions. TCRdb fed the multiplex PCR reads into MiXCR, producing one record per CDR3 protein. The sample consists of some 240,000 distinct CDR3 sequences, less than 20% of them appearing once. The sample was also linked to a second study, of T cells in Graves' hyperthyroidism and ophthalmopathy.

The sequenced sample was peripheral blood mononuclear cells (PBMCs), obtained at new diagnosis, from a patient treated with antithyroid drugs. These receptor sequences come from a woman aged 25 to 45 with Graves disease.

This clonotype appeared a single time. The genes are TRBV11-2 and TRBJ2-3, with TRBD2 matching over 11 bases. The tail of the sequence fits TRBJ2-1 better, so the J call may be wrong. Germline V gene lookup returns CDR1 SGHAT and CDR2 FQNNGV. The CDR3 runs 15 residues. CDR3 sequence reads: CASSLGLAADREQFF. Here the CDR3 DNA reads TGTGCCAGCAGCTTGGGACTAGCGGCAGATAGGGAGCAGTTCTTC.

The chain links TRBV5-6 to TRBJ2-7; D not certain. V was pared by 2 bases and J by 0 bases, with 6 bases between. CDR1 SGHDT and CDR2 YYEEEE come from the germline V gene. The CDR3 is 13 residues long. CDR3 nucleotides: TGTGCCAGCAGCTTTGTAAGCTCCTACGAGCAGTACTTC. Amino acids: CASSFVSSYEQYF.

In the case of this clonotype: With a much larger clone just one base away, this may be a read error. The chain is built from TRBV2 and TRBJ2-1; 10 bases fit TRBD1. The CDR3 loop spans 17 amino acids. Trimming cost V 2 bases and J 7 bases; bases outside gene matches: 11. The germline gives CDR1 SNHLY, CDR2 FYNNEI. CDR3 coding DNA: TGTGCCAGCAGTGAATCCATGGTGGGACAGGGGATTAATGAGCAGTTCTTC. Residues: CASSESMVGQGINEQFF.

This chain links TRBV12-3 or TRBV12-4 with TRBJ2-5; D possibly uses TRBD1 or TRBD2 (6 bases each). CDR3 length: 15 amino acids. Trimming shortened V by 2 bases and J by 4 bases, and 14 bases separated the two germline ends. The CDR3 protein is CASSLWGARGETQYF. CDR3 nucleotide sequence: TGTGCCAGCAGTTTATGGGGGGCCAGGGGAGAGACCCAGTACTTC.

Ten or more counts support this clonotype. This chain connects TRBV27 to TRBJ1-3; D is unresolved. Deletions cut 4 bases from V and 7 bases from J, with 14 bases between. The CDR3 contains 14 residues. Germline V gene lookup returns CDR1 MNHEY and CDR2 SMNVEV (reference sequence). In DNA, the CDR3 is TGTGCCAGCAGTTCAGTACGACTCTGGAACACCATATATTTT. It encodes CASSSVRLWNTIYF.

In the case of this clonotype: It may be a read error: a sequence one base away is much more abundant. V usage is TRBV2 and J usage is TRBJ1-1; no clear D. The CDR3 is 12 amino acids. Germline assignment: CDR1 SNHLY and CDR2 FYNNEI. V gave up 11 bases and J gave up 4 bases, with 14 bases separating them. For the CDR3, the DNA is TGTGCCTTAAAGGGCATGAGCACTGAAGCTTTCTTT. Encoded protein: CALKGMSTEAFF.

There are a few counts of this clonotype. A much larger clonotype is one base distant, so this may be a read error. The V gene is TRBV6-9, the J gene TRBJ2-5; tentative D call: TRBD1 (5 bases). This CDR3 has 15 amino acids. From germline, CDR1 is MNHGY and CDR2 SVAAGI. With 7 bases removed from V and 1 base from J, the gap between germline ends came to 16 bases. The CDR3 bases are TGTGCCAGCAATTACACCCTCACAGGCCAAGAGACCCAGTACTTC. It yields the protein CASNYTLTGQETQYF.

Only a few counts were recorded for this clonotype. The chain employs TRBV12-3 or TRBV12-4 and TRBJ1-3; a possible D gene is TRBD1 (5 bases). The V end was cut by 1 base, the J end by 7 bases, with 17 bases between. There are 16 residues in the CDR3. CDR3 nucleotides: TGTGCCAGCAGTTTAGGGGGGGACCCACGAGGTAACACCATATATTTT. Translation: CASSLGGDPRGNTIYF.

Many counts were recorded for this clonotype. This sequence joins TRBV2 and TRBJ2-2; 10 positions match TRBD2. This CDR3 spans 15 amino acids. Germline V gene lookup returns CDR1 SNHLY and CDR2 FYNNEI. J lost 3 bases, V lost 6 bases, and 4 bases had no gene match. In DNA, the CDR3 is TGTGCCAGCAGGAGGACTAGCGGTGACACCGGGGAGCTGTTTTTT. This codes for CASRRTSGDTGELFF.

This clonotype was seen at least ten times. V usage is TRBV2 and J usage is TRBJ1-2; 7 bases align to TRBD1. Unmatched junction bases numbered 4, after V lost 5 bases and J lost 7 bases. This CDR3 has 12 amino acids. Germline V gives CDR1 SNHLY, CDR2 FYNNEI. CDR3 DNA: TGTGCCAGCAGTTTGACAGGGAGTGGCTACACCTTC. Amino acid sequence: CASSLTGSGYTF.

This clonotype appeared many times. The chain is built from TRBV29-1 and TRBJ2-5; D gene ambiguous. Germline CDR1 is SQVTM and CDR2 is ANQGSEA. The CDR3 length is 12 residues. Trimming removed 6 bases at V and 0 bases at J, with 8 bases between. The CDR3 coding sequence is TGCAGCGTCCGGCAGCACCAAGAGACCCAGTACTTC. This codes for CSVRQHQETQYF. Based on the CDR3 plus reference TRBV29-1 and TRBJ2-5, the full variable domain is SAVISQKPSRDICQRGTSLTIQCQVDSQVTMMFWYRQQPGQSLTLIATANQGSEATYESGFVIDKFPISRPNLTFSTLTVSNMSPEDSSIYLCSVRQHQETQYFGPGTRLLVL.

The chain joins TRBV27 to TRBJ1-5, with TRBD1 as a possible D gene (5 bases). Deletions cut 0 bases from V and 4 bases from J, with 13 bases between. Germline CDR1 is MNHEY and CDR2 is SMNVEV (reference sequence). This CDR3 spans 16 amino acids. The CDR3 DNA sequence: TGTGCCAGCAGTTTATCCCCTACAGGTTGGAATCAGCCCCAGCATTTT. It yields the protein CASSLSPTGWNQPQHF.

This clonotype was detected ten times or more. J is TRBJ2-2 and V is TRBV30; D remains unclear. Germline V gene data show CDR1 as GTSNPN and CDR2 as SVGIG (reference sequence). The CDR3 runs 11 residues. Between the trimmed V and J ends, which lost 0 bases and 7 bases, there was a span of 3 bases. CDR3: CAWSVGGELFF. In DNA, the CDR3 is TGTGCCTGGAGTGTCGGCGGGGAGCTGTTTTTT.

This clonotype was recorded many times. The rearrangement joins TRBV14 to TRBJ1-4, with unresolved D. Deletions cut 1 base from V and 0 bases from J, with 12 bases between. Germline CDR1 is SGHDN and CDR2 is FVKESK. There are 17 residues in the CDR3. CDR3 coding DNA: TGTGCCAGCAGCCAAGTCCCGGACGGACCAACTAATGAAAAACTGTTTTTT. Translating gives CASSQVPDGPTNEKLFF.

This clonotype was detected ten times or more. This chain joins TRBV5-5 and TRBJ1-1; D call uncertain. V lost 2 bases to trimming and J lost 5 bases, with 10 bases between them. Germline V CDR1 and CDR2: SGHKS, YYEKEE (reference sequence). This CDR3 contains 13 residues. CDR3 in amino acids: CASSFAGRTEAFF. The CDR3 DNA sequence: TGTGCCAGCAGCTTTGCGGGGAGGACTGAAGCTTTCTTT. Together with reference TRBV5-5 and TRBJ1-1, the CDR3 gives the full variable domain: DAGVTQSPTHLIKTRGQQVTLRCSPISGHKSVSWYQQVLGQGPQFIFQYYEKEERGRGNFPDRFSARQFPNYSSELNVNALLLGDSALYLCASSFAGRTEAFFGQGTRLTVV.

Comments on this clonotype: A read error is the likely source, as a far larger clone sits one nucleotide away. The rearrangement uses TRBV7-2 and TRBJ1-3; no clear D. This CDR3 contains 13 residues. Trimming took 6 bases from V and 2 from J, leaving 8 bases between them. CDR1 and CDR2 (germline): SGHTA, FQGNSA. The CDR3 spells CASSLVTGNTIYF. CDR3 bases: TGTGCCAGCAGTCTTGTGACTGGAAACACCATATATTTT.

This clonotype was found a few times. The CDR3 coding sequence is TGTGCCAGCAGTTTTCGGTTAACAGGGGTGGGAACTGAAGCTTTCTTT. Translation: CASSFRLTGVGTEAFF. J is TRBJ1-1 and V is TRBV27, with 7 bases matching TRBD1. The CDR3 consists of 16 residues. Germline V gene sequence: CDR1 MNHEY, CDR2 SMNVEV (reference sequence). The V segment lost 3 bases and the J segment 5 bases; nucleotides outside the gene matches: 12.

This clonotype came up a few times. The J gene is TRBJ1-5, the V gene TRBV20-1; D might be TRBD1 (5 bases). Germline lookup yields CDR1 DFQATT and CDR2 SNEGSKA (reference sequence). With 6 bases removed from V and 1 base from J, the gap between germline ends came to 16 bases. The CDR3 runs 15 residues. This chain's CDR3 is CSAFTRGGSNQPQHF. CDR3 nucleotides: TGCAGTGCCTTTACAAGGGGAGGCAGCAATCAGCCCCAGCATTTT.